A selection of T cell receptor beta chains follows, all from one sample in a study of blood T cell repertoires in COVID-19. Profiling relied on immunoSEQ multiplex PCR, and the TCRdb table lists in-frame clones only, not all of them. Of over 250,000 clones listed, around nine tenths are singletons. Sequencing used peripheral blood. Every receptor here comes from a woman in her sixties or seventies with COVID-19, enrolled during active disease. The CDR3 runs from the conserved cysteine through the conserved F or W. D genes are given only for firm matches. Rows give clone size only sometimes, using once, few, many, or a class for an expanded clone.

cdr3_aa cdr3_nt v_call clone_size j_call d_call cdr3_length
CASHRQGGSYEQYF TGTGCCAGCCACCGACAGGGGGGCTCCTACGAGCAGTACTTC TRBV28 - TRBJ2-7 TRBD1 14
CASSLRRVSYNEQFF TGTGCCAGCAGCTTAAGGAGGGTCTCCTACAATGAGCAGTTCTTC TRBV7-8 once TRBJ2-1 - 15
CASSQYGTSGNHNEQFF TGTGCCAGCAGCCAATACGGGACTAGCGGGAACCACAATGAGCAGTTCTTC TRBV11-3 - TRBJ2-1 TRBD2 17
CASSVDEGARTNEQFF TGTGCCAGCAGCGTAGACGAGGGAGCGAGGACTAATGAGCAGTTCTTC TRBV9 once TRBJ2-1 - 16
CASSSRTGFDNSPLHF TGTGCCAGCAGCTCCCGGACAGGGTTCGATAATTCACCCCTCCACTTT TRBV7-6 once TRBJ1-6 TRBD1 16
CASSLSPSDIYNEQFF TGTGCCAGCAGTTTATCTCCTAGCGATATATATAATGAGCAGTTCTTC TRBV27 - TRBJ2-1 - 16
CASSIGRVSYEQYF TGTGCCAGTAGTATCGGCAGGGTCTCCTACGAGCAGTACTTC TRBV19 - TRBJ2-7 - 14
CASSQQNTQYF TGTGCCAGCAGCCAACAAAATACGCAGTATTTT TRBV3-1/TRBV3-2 - TRBJ2-3 - 11
CASSHGGTSIGSETQYF TGTGCCAGCAGTCACGGGGGGACTAGTATAGGATCGGAGACCCAGTACTTC TRBV7-9 - TRBJ2-5 TRBD2 17
CASSLNSEVHSNEQFF TGTGCCAGCAGTTTAAATAGCGAGGTTCATTCCAATGAGCAGTTCTTC TRBV27 once TRBJ2-1 - 16
CSVGTVDTQYF TGCAGTGTGGGGACTGTAGATACGCAGTATTTT TRBV20-1 - TRBJ2-3 - 11
CASSYLQGGETQYF TGTGCCAGCAGCTACCTGCAGGGTGGAGAGACCCAGTACTTC TRBV5-5 - TRBJ2-5 - 14
CASSFSPAGEYEQYF TGCGCCAGCAGCTTCTCCCCAGCGGGAGAATACGAGCAGTACTTC TRBV5-1 few TRBJ2-7 TRBD2 15
CASSVGQGPYNEQFF TGTGCCAGCAGCGTTGGGCAGGGCCCTTACAATGAGCAGTTCTTC TRBV9 - TRBJ2-1 - 15
CASSPHQSSYEQYF TGTGCCAGCAGCCCGCACCAGTCCTCCTACGAGCAGTACTTC TRBV9 - TRBJ2-7 - 14
CASSPDHRGPPLSLHF TGTGCCAGCAGCCCGGACCACAGGGGGCCCCCATTGTCCCTCCACTTT TRBV3-1/TRBV3-2 - TRBJ1-6 TRBD1 16
CASSLLGLPNTGELFF TGTGCCAGCAGCTTACTAGGACTACCAAACACCGGGGAGCTGTTTTTT TRBV11-3 - TRBJ2-2 - 16
CASSRRGSTGYGCTF TGCGCCAGCAGTCGAAGGGGTTCCACCGGCTATGGCTGCACCTTC TRBV23-1 - TRBJ1-2 - 15
CASSPHRSRYGYTF TGTGCCAGCAGCCCACACAGGTCCCGCTATGGCTACACCTTC TRBV28 - TRBJ1-2 - 14
CASGTGGGTDTQYF TGTGCCAGCGGGACAGGGGGAGGCACAGATACGCAGTATTTT TRBV6-4 - TRBJ2-3 TRBD1 14
CASSDPSRGLGANEQFF TGTGCCAGCAGTGATCCTTCCAGGGGGCTGGGTGCCAATGAGCAGTTCTTC TRBV25-1 - TRBJ2-1 TRBD1 17
CATTGFGVEQFF TGTGCCACGACAGGGTTCGGGGTTGAGCAGTTCTTC TRBV2 - TRBJ2-1 TRBD1 12
CASSQGAGLPYF TGTGCCAGCAGCCAAGGGGCGGGCCTCCCATATTTT TRBV3-1/TRBV3-2 - TRBJ2-3 - 12
CASSFGTSWETQYF TGTGCCAGCAGCTTCGGGACAAGTTGGGAGACCCAGTACTTC TRBV5-4 - TRBJ2-5 - 14
CASSQIRTSGSSYEQYF TGTGCCAGCAGCCAAATCCGGACTAGCGGGAGCTCCTACGAGCAGTACTTC TRBV4-2 - TRBJ2-7 TRBD2 17
CASSLIVLGGRGETQYF TGTGCCAGCAGCTTAATCGTCCTTGGCGGGAGGGGAGAGACCCAGTACTTC TRBV11-3 - TRBJ2-5 TRBD2 17
CASTGQGKVQPQHF TGTGCCAGCACCGGACAGGGGAAGGTCCAGCCCCAGCATTTT TRBV28 - TRBJ1-5 TRBD1 14
CASSQDWVSGYQETQYF TGTGCCAGCAGCCAAGATTGGGTTAGCGGATACCAAGAGACCCAGTACTTC TRBV3-1/TRBV3-2 - TRBJ2-5 - 17
CAIRGTGNRYEQYF TGTGCCATCAGGGGGACAGGGAATAGGTACGAGCAGTACTTC TRBV10-3 once TRBJ2-7 TRBD1 14
CASSPRTGWEQYF TGCGCCAGCAGCCCTAGGACAGGGTGGGAGCAGTACTTC TRBV4-3 - TRBJ2-7 TRBD1 13
CASSLGIAVNNEQFF TGTGCCAGCAGCCTCGGAATAGCGGTAAACAATGAGCAGTTCTTC TRBV6-5 - TRBJ2-1 - 15
CASSWAGTYEQYF TGTGCCAGCAGCTGGGCCGGGACCTACGAGCAGTACTTC TRBV5-8 - TRBJ2-7 - 13
CASSVVGAPSETQYF TGTGCCAGCAGCGTAGTAGGGGCCCCCAGCGAGACCCAGTACTTC TRBV9 - TRBJ2-5 - 15
CASSQGGWSGNQPQHF TGTGCCAGCAGCCAAGGCGGTTGGTCGGGCAATCAGCCCCAGCATTTT TRBV3-1/TRBV3-2 - TRBJ1-5 - 16
CATEAGTGEVPSGANVLTF TGCGCCACCGAAGCCGGGACAGGGGAAGTTCCTTCTGGGGCCAACGTCCTGACTTTC TRBV10-1 - TRBJ2-6 TRBD1 19
CASSSTDRGQNQPQHF TGTGCCAGTAGTTCTACAGACAGGGGGCAAAATCAGCCCCAGCATTTT TRBV19 - TRBJ1-5 TRBD1 16
CAYLTGGVHGYTF TGTGCCTACCTTACAGGGGGCGTTCATGGCTACACCTTC TRBV30 - TRBJ1-2 TRBD1 13
CASSAGQATNEKLFF TGTGCCAGTAGTGCCGGACAGGCAACTAATGAAAAACTGTTTTTT TRBV19 once TRBJ1-4 TRBD1 15
CASTKPGTGEEGYTF TGTGCCAGCACCAAACCCGGGACAGGGGAGGAGGGCTACACCTTC TRBV21-1 - TRBJ1-2 - 15
CASSYRIGGNQPQHF TGTGCCAGCAGTTACAGGATAGGGGGTAATCAGCCCCAGCATTTT TRBV6-6 - TRBJ1-5 - 15
CASSLLGSAYTGELFF TGTGCCAGCAGCTTACTCGGGAGCGCTTACACCGGGGAGCTGTTTTTT TRBV7-2 - TRBJ2-2 - 16
CAISESGGELGPQHF TGTGCCATCAGTGAGTCTGGGGGGGAGTTAGGGCCCCAGCATTTT TRBV10-3 - TRBJ1-5 - 15
CASSPSGSADTQYF TGTGCCAGCTCACCTAGCGGGAGCGCAGATACGCAGTATTTT TRBV18 few TRBJ2-3 TRBD2 14
CASSLRQGNTGELFF TGCGCCAGCAGCTTGAGGCAGGGGAACACCGGGGAGCTGTTTTTT TRBV5-1 - TRBJ2-2 - 15
CATSRDHRPTEAFF TGTGCCACCAGCAGAGATCACAGGCCCACTGAAGCTTTCTTT TRBV15 - TRBJ1-1 - 14
CASSPHRVAKNIQYF TGTGCCAGCAGTCCGCACAGGGTAGCCAAAAACATTCAGTACTTC TRBV27 - TRBJ2-4 - 15
CASSTQGSNQPQHF TGTGCCAGCAGTACACAGGGGAGCAATCAGCCCCAGCATTTT TRBV2 - TRBJ1-5 TRBD1 14
CASSQDAGQGINQPQHF TGCGCCAGCAGCCAAGACGCAGGACAGGGGATCAATCAGCCCCAGCATTTT TRBV4-3 few TRBJ1-5 TRBD1 17
CSEQGFADTQYF TGCAGCGAACAGGGTTTCGCAGATACGCAGTATTTT TRBV29-1 - TRBJ2-3 - 12
CSASVSSSYNEQFF TGCAGTGCTAGTGTGTCTAGCTCCTACAATGAGCAGTTCTTC TRBV20-1 - TRBJ2-1 - 14
CASSLVRAPRGGSYEQYF TGTGCCAGCAGCTTAGTGAGAGCGCCTCGGGGGGGGTCCTACGAGCAGTACTTC TRBV11-2 once TRBJ2-7 TRBD2 18
CAWSVLRGDTEAFF TGTGCCTGGAGTGTACTTAGGGGCGACACTGAAGCTTTCTTT TRBV30 - TRBJ1-1 - 14
CASSLRAVANYGYTF TGTGCCAGCAGCTTGCGGGCCGTAGCTAACTATGGCTACACCTTC TRBV7-2 - TRBJ1-2 - 15
CASSRVGGGYNEQFF TGTGCCAGCAGCAGGGTGGGAGGGGGGTACAATGAGCAGTTCTTC TRBV5-4 - TRBJ2-1 - 15